These T cell receptor beta chains were read from a single sample in a study of metastatic and nonmetastatic thyroid tumors. TCRdb re-analyzed the PCR reads using MiXCR. Of around 15,000 clones in the sample, 20% to 25% are singletons; the top ten hold approximately 13%. The sequencing input was tumor tissue. Every receptor here comes from a male donor with papillary thyroid cancer or a benign thyroid nodule (not recorded which). Some clones in this sample may be carry-over from other donors' samples. Both conserved end residues are part of each CDR3. The order of the fields is J gene, D gene, clone size, V gene, CDR3 length, CDR3 DNA, CDR3 protein. The D gene is left open where the match is weak. Rows give clone size only sometimes, using once, few, many, or a class for an expanded clone.

j_gene: TRBJ2-5; d_gene: .; abundance: many; v_gene: TRBV20-1; len: 13; CDR3nt: TGCAGTGCTAGATCCCAGAGGGAAGAGACCCAGTACTTC; CDR3aa: CSARSQREETQYF
j_gene: TRBJ1-6; d_gene: .; abundance: medium-sized; v_gene: TRBV5-1; len: 15; CDR3nt: TGCGCCAGCAGCCTGTGGGGGGAGCCACTGGAACCCCTCCACTTT; CDR3aa: CASSLWGEPLEPLHF
j_gene: TRBJ2-7; d_gene: .; abundance: few; v_gene: TRBV2; len: 13; CDR3nt: TGTGCCAGCAGACGGGGCCTCAACGGCGAGCAGTACTTC; CDR3aa: CASRRGLNGEQYF
j_gene: TRBJ1-1; d_gene: .; abundance: few; v_gene: TRBV12-3/TRBV12-4; len: 12; CDR3nt: TGTGCCAGCAGTCCTCTCGTGCCGGTTGCTTTCTTT; CDR3aa: CASSPLVPVAFF
j_gene: TRBJ2-5; d_gene: .; abundance: .; v_gene: TRBV6-2/TRBV6-3; len: 13; CDR3nt: TGTGCCAGCAGATGGACAAGGCGAGAGACCCAGTACTTC; CDR3aa: CASRWTRRETQYF
j_gene: TRBJ2-1; d_gene: TRBD1; abundance: many; v_gene: TRBV9; len: 16; CDR3nt: TGTGCCAGCAGCCCCCCCCGGACAGGGGACGTCAATGAGCAGTTCTTC; CDR3aa: CASSPPRTGDVNEQFF
j_gene: TRBJ1-5; d_gene: .; abundance: many; v_gene: TRBV4-1; len: 16; CDR3nt: TGCGCCAGCAGCCAAGGAACCGGGACACCCCTTGATCCCCAGCATTTT; CDR3aa: CASSQGTGTPLDPQHF
j_gene: TRBJ1-2; d_gene: .; abundance: many; v_gene: TRBV27; len: 12; CDR3nt: TGTGCCAGCAGCCACAGGGTTAGGGGCTACACCTTC; CDR3aa: CASSHRVRGYTF
j_gene: TRBJ2-7; d_gene: .; abundance: .; v_gene: TRBV11-2; len: 15; CDR3nt: TGTGCCAGCAGCTTAGTGGCAGGGGGGACCTACGAGCAGTACTTC; CDR3aa: CASSLVAGGTYEQYF
j_gene: TRBJ1-2; d_gene: .; abundance: many; v_gene: TRBV29-1; len: 15; CDR3nt: TGCAGCGCCACAAAGGCGTCAGAATTAAGCTATGGCTACACCTTC; CDR3aa: CSATKASELSYGYTF
j_gene: TRBJ1-2; d_gene: .; abundance: .; v_gene: TRBV6-1; len: 14; CDR3nt: TGTGCCAGCAGAGGTAGTGGGACGAGCCATGGCTACACCTTC; CDR3aa: CASRGSGTSHGYTF
j_gene: TRBJ1-3; d_gene: .; abundance: .; v_gene: TRBV7-9; len: 15; CDR3nt: TGTGCCAGCAGCCTAGGTGGCCCCATAGGGAACACCATATATTTT; CDR3aa: CASSLGGPIGNTIYF
j_gene: TRBJ2-2; d_gene: .; abundance: medium-sized; v_gene: TRBV27; len: 14; CDR3nt: TGTGCCAGCAGTTTAGACTATAGTGCCGGGGAGCTGTTTTTT; CDR3aa: CASSLDYSAGELFF
j_gene: TRBJ2-2; d_gene: .; abundance: many; v_gene: TRBV3-1; len: 17; CDR3nt: TGTGCCAGCAGCCAAGATGGAGGGGGAAGGTACACCGGGGAGCTGTTTTTT; CDR3aa: CASSQDGGGRYTGELFF
j_gene: TRBJ2-1; d_gene: .; abundance: medium-sized; v_gene: TRBV7-9; len: 14; CDR3nt: TGTGCCAGCAGCTTCGCGGGTGGTAAAAATGAGCAGTTCTTC; CDR3aa: CASSFAGGKNEQFF
j_gene: TRBJ2-6; d_gene: TRBD2; abundance: few; v_gene: TRBV6-1; len: 14; CDR3nt: TGTGCCGGGGGAGGGGCTGCCGGGGCCAACGTCCTGACTTTC; CDR3aa: CAGGGAAGANVLTF
j_gene: TRBJ2-5; d_gene: .; abundance: once; v_gene: TRBV7-9; len: 17; CDR3nt: TGTGCCAGCATCCCCACAGGTGCTCAGTGGAAGGAAGAGACCCAGTACTTC; CDR3aa: CASIPTGAQWKEETQYF
j_gene: TRBJ1-1; d_gene: .; abundance: .; v_gene: TRBV20-1; len: 14; CDR3nt: TGCAGTGCTAGAGGAGGCAGGGCGAACACTGAAGCTTTCTTT; CDR3aa: CSARGGRANTEAFF
j_gene: TRBJ1-2; d_gene: TRBD1; abundance: many; v_gene: TRBV19; len: 14; CDR3nt: TGTGCCAGTAGCGCAACAGGGGGCACTAGGAGCTACACCTTC; CDR3aa: CASSATGGTRSYTF
j_gene: TRBJ2-7; d_gene: .; abundance: few; v_gene: TRBV12-3/TRBV12-4; len: 14; CDR3nt: TGTGCCAGCAGTCCTTTAACGACGGGGTCCGAGCAGTACTTC; CDR3aa: CASSPLTTGSEQYF
j_gene: TRBJ2-1; d_gene: TRBD2; abundance: .; v_gene: TRBV5-1; len: 14; CDR3nt: TGCGCCTCAGCACTAGCGGGTCCACTAAATGAGCAGTTCTTC; CDR3aa: CASALAGPLNEQFF
j_gene: TRBJ2-7; d_gene: TRBD2; abundance: .; v_gene: TRBV28; len: 16; CDR3nt: TGTGCCAGCAGTTCCTCTACTAGCGGGTTGACCTACGAGCAGTACTTT; CDR3aa: CASSSSTSGLTYEQYF
j_gene: TRBJ1-1; d_gene: TRBD1; abundance: .; v_gene: TRBV9; len: 16; CDR3nt: TGTGCCAGCAGCCCTTACTCCGGGACAGGGGGCACTGAAGCTTTCTTT; CDR3aa: CASSPYSGTGGTEAFF
j_gene: TRBJ2-3; d_gene: .; abundance: few; v_gene: TRBV28; len: 15; CDR3nt: TGTGCCAGCAGTCCCCTGGGGGCTAGGACAGATACGCAGTATTTT; CDR3aa: CASSPLGARTDTQYF
j_gene: TRBJ2-5; d_gene: TRBD2; abundance: many; v_gene: TRBV29-1; len: 14; CDR3nt: TGCAGCGTTGGGCTAGCGGGGGGGGCAGGGACCCAGTACTTC; CDR3aa: CSVGLAGGAGTQYF
j_gene: TRBJ2-2; d_gene: TRBD1; abundance: many; v_gene: TRBV5-6; len: 17; CDR3nt: TGTGCCAGCAGCTTGGTAGGGACAGGGGTTGACACCGGGGAGCTGTTTTTT; CDR3aa: CASSLVGTGVDTGELFF
j_gene: TRBJ2-4; d_gene: .; abundance: once; v_gene: TRBV18; len: 14; CDR3nt: TGTGCCAGCTCAACTGACTTAGCCAAAAACATTCAGTACTTC; CDR3aa: CASSTDLAKNIQYF
j_gene: TRBJ2-2; d_gene: TRBD1; abundance: few; v_gene: TRBV6-5; len: 17; CDR3nt: TGTGCCAGCAGTTACTTTAGGGGCAGGGGGCGCACCGGGGAGCTGTTTTTT; CDR3aa: CASSYFRGRGRTGELFF
j_gene: TRBJ2-7; d_gene: .; abundance: many; v_gene: TRBV6-4; len: 14; CDR3nt: TGTGCCACGCAATACCGGCCACAGAGGCGCGAGCAGTACTTC; CDR3aa: CATQYRPQRREQYF
j_gene: TRBJ1-6; d_gene: .; abundance: .; v_gene: TRBV6-1; len: 13; CDR3nt: TGTGCCAGCAGTGACAGGGAAGAATCACCCCTCCACTTT; CDR3aa: CASSDREESPLHF
j_gene: TRBJ1-6; d_gene: .; abundance: medium-sized; v_gene: TRBV28; len: 16; CDR3nt: TGTGCCAGCAGTTCTGAGACACGAACAATTAATTCACCCCTCCACTTT; CDR3aa: CASSSETRTINSPLHF
j_gene: TRBJ1-5; d_gene: .; abundance: many; v_gene: TRBV19; len: 13; CDR3nt: TGTGCCAGTAGTGCCGTCCCAGGTCAGCCCCAGCATTTT; CDR3aa: CASSAVPGQPQHF
j_gene: TRBJ2-2; d_gene: .; abundance: few; v_gene: TRBV28; len: 15; CDR3nt: TGTGCCAGCAGTTACAGGGGACTGAACACCGGGGAGCTGTTTTTT; CDR3aa: CASSYRGLNTGELFF
j_gene: TRBJ1-4; d_gene: .; abundance: many; v_gene: TRBV30; len: 15; CDR3nt: TGTGCCTGGATGGAGATGGCGGTTGCCGAGGGAAAACTGTTTTTT; CDR3aa: CAWMEMAVAEGKLFF
j_gene: TRBJ2-5; d_gene: TRBD2; abundance: many; v_gene: TRBV2; len: 16; CDR3nt: TGTGCCAGCAGTGGTCTAGCGGGGGGGCCTCGGGAGACCCAGTACTTC; CDR3aa: CASSGLAGGPRETQYF
j_gene: TRBJ2-7; d_gene: .; abundance: .; v_gene: TRBV3-1; len: 15; CDR3nt: TGTGCCAGCAGCCAGGCCTCCATTGGGACCTACGAGCAGTACTTC; CDR3aa: CASSQASIGTYEQYF
j_gene: TRBJ2-5; d_gene: .; abundance: .; v_gene: TRBV12-3/TRBV12-4; len: 15; CDR3nt: TGTGCCAGCAGTTTAGAATGGGCAGGAGGGGAGACCCAGTACTTC; CDR3aa: CASSLEWAGGETQYF
j_gene: TRBJ2-1; d_gene: .; abundance: few; v_gene: TRBV28; len: 11; CDR3nt: TGTGCCAGCAGTTTCAGGAATGAGCAGTTCTTC; CDR3aa: CASSFRNEQFF
j_gene: TRBJ1-2; d_gene: .; abundance: few; v_gene: TRBV6-5; len: 15; CDR3nt: TGTGCCAGCAGTTACGAGGGGACTCGCCCCTATGGCTACACCTTC; CDR3aa: CASSYEGTRPYGYTF
j_gene: TRBJ2-3; d_gene: .; abundance: few; v_gene: TRBV6-1; len: 13; CDR3nt: TGTGCCAGCAGCAAGACACGTTGGGATACGCAGTGTTTT; CDR3aa: CASSKTRWDTQCF
j_gene: TRBJ2-1; d_gene: .; abundance: few; v_gene: TRBV15; len: 10; CDR3nt: TGTGTCACCAGCGGAAATGAGCAGTTCTTC; CDR3aa: CVTSGNEQFF
j_gene: TRBJ1-5; d_gene: .; abundance: .; v_gene: TRBV7-9; len: 13; CDR3nt: TGTGCCAGCAGCTTAGACAGGGCTCAGCCCCAGCATTTT; CDR3aa: CASSLDRAQPQHF
j_gene: TRBJ2-1; d_gene: TRBD2; abundance: many; v_gene: TRBV28; len: 14; CDR3nt: TGTGCCAGCAGTTCACTAGCGGGGGTCAATGAGCAGTTCTTC; CDR3aa: CASSSLAGVNEQFF
j_gene: TRBJ2-7; d_gene: .; abundance: .; v_gene: TRBV3-1; len: 12; CDR3nt: TGTGCCAGCAGCCAATTCTCCTACGAGCAGTACTTC; CDR3aa: CASSQFSYEQYF
j_gene: TRBJ2-2; d_gene: .; abundance: .; v_gene: TRBV27; len: 13; CDR3nt: TGTGCCAGCAGTTTTACGTTGCGCGGGGAGTTGTTTTTT; CDR3aa: CASSFTLRGELFF
j_gene: TRBJ2-2; d_gene: TRBD2; abundance: .; v_gene: TRBV2; len: 15; CDR3nt: TGTGCTAGCAGCCCCGGGACTAGCCGATCCGGGGAGCTGTTTTTT; CDR3aa: CASSPGTSRSGELFF
j_gene: TRBJ1-1; d_gene: .; abundance: medium-sized; v_gene: TRBV28; len: 16; CDR3nt: TGTGCCAGCAGTATAATACCACGGGGCCGCCGGACCGAAGCTTTCTTT; CDR3aa: CASSIIPRGRRTEAFF
j_gene: TRBJ2-1; d_gene: .; abundance: few; v_gene: TRBV24-1; len: 15; CDR3nt: TGTGCCACCAGTGATTTGGTTGCGGGCTGTGATGAGCAGTTCTTC; CDR3aa: CATSDLVAGCDEQFF
j_gene: TRBJ2-1; d_gene: .; abundance: .; v_gene: TRBV6-1; len: 15; CDR3nt: TGTGCCAGCAGCCCTCAGGCAGGGCCGTGGAATGAGCAGTTCTTC; CDR3aa: CASSPQAGPWNEQFF
j_gene: TRBJ1-2; d_gene: .; abundance: .; v_gene: TRBV28; len: 14; CDR3nt: TGTGCCAGCAGCCCCGGGACGGGTAACTATGGCTACACCTTC; CDR3aa: CASSPGTGNYGYTF
j_gene: TRBJ2-7; d_gene: .; abundance: few; v_gene: TRBV24-1; len: 14; CDR3nt: TGTGCCACCAGTGGGGGGGATGGTCTTGACGAGCAGTACTTC; CDR3aa: CATSGGDGLDEQYF
j_gene: TRBJ1-2; d_gene: .; abundance: medium-sized; v_gene: TRBV5-1; len: 14; CDR3nt: TGCGCCAGCAGCCCTAGCCCCACAGGCTATGGCTACACCTTC; CDR3aa: CASSPSPTGYGYTF
j_gene: TRBJ2-3; d_gene: .; abundance: .; v_gene: TRBV4-1; len: 18; CDR3nt: TGCGCCAGCAGCCAAGATGGGCCCCAAATAGCAGACACAGATACGCAGTATTTT; CDR3aa: CASSQDGPQIADTDTQYF